This passage covers 25 T cell receptor beta chains from one sample sequenced in a study of T cells after yellow fever vaccination. TCRdb called the 5' RACE reads again in MiXCR, with one record for every CDR3 protein. The table shows about 340,000 distinct CDR3 sequences, with approximately 9% occurring only once. Material: PBMCs, obtained on the day of the first yellow fever vaccination. These receptors were obtained from a man aged 18 to 30 who received the YFV17D yellow fever vaccine.

The CDR3 loop is CASSPMLGTTEQFF. The CDR3 DNA sequence: TGCGCCAGCAGCCCTATGCTAGGTACGACAGAGCAGTTCTTC. The chain recombines TRBV4-3 with TRBJ2-1; D gene unclear. This CDR3 is 14 amino acids long. Trimming left V 4 bases short and J 10 bases short, with 17 bases between. Germline values: CDR1 LGHNA, CDR2 YSLEER.

The V call is TRBV20-1, the J call TRBJ1-2; D remains unclear. This CDR3 is built from 18 residues. V lost 3 bases, J lost 4 bases, and 27 bases lay in between. Germline-derived CDR1 and CDR2 are DFQATT and SNEGSKA (reference sequence). CDR3 sequence: CSASAGGTGASYFYGYTF. CDR3 DNA sequence: TGCAGTGCTAGTGCCGGTGGCACGGGCGCTAGTTATTTCTATGGCTACACCTTC.

This clonotype was seen many times. The chain employs TRBV3-1 and TRBJ1-5; D uncertain. The CDR3 consists of 14 residues. Deletions cut 1 base from V and 0 bases from J, with 4 bases between. Germline values: CDR1 LGHDT, CDR2 YNNKEL (reference sequence). The CDR3 protein is CASSQAVSNQPQHF. For the CDR3, the DNA is TGTGCCAGCAGCCAAGCAGTTAGCAATCAGCCCCAGCATTTT.

Ten or more counts support this clonotype. V and J are TRBV7-2 and TRBJ2-5, with TRBD1 as a possible D gene (5 bases). Trimming cost V 1 base and J 3 bases, with 9 bases left between them. The germline V gene has CDR1 SGHTA and CDR2 FQGNSA. The CDR3 runs 14 residues. CDR3 loop: CASSLVFREETQYF. The CDR3 coding sequence is TGTGCCAGCAGCTTAGTATTCAGGGAAGAGACCCAGTACTTC.

V is TRBV4-2 and J is TRBJ2-5; no definite D call. CDR1 and CDR2 from the germline V gene are LGHNA and YNFKEQ. This CDR3 has 13 residues. V gave up 6 bases and J gave up 2 bases, with 10 bases separating them. The CDR3 bases are TGTGCCAGCAGTCCCGCGGAGCAAGAGACCCAGTACTTC. Translation gives CASSPAEQETQYF.

This clonotype showed up many times. The CDR3 reads CASSPRAAGVSEQFF. The CDR3 region has the DNA TGTGCCAGCAGCCCTAGGGCGGCGGGGGTAAGTGAGCAGTTCTTC. The chain joins TRBV7-3 to TRBJ2-1; 7 positions agree with TRBD2. The CDR3 is made up of 15 amino acids. Germline assignment: CDR1 SGHTA and CDR2 FQGTGA. The ends lost 5 bases at V and 9 bases at J; junction bases unmatched: 13.

The sample holds many counts of this clonotype. CDR3: CASSPGQGPTDTQYF. DNA for the CDR3: TGCGCCAGCAGCCCTGGACAGGGGCCCACAGATACGCAGTATTTT. The rearrangement uses TRBV5-1 and TRBJ2-3, with 9 bases fitting TRBD1. Trimming at V came to 4 bases and at J to 2 bases, leaving 5 bases not matched to a gene. The CDR3 contains 15 residues. Germline values: CDR1 SGHRS, CDR2 YFSETQ.

CDR3 region: CAISELPPGALHF. The CDR3 DNA is TGTGCCATCAGTGAGCTCCCTCCGGGGGCCCTCCACTTT. The V call is TRBV10-3, the J call TRBJ1-6, with D perhaps TRBD1 (5 bases). The length of the CDR3 is 13 residues. Germline V CDR1 and CDR2: ENHRY, SYGVKD. Trimming took 2 bases from V and 14 from J, leaving 13 bases between them.

The rearrangement joins TRBV7-2 to TRBJ2-3; a possible D gene is TRBD1 (6 bases). The germline gives CDR1 SGHTA, CDR2 FQGNSA. The CDR3 is 15 amino acids. The germline V and J ends were trimmed by 5 bases and 7 bases, with 19 bases remaining between them. CDR3 protein: CASSKERQVTYTQYF. CDR3 DNA: TGTGCCAGCAGCAAAGAGAGACAGGTTACGTATACGCAGTATTTT.

This clonotype was seen many times. V and J are TRBV5-1 and TRBJ1-1, with D possibly matching TRBD1 (5 bases). The V end lost 4 bases, the J end lost 5 bases, and 15 bases lay between the germline ends. Germline V gene sequence: CDR1 SGHRS, CDR2 YFSETQ. There are 14 residues in the CDR3. Here the CDR3 DNA reads TGCGCCAGCAGCGGGGGGGTCTATGGGACTGAAGCTTTCTTT. Protein: CASSGGVYGTEAFF.

The chain joins TRBV12-3 or TRBV12-4 to TRBJ2-7, with unresolved D. V lost 4 bases and J lost 5, with 12 bases in between. This CDR3 is built from 13 residues. The CDR3 DNA reads TGTGCCAGCAGTTCGGTAGGCCCCCACGAGCAGTACGTC. It encodes CASSSVGPHEQYV.

There are many counts of this clonotype. The V call is TRBV4-1, the J call TRBJ2-3; perhaps TRBD1 as D (6 bases). The germline V gene encodes CDR1 MGHRA and CDR2 YSYEKL. The V end lost 5 bases, the J end lost 6 bases, and 12 bases lay between the germline ends. The CDR3 contains 13 residues. This chain's CDR3 is CASSGGAGDTQYF. CDR3 DNA sequence: TGCGCCAGCAGCGGGGGCGCAGGGGATACGCAGTATTTT.

This clonotype has at least ten counts. The chain joins TRBV5-1 to TRBJ2-5, with D hard to call. Trimming removed 0 bases at V and 4 bases at J, with 16 bases between. The CDR3 is 16 amino acids. Germline CDR1 is SGHRS and CDR2 is YFSETQ. CDR3 nucleotides: TGCGCCAGCAGCTTGGATCCCGGCCAGAAGGGAGAGACCCAGTACTTC. This gives the protein CASSLDPGQKGETQYF.

The V call is TRBV7-2, the J call TRBJ2-7; maybe TRBD1 (5 bases). The CDR3 totals 13 residues. Per germline, CDR1 SGHTA and CDR2 FQGNSA. V lost 9 bases and J 4 bases, leaving 16 bases between the germline ends. This CDR3 is CASRTTPLYEQYF. The CDR3 coding sequence is TGTGCCAGTAGGACAACTCCCCTATACGAGCAGTACTTC.

This clonotype appeared a few times. The rearrangement uses TRBV7-6 and TRBJ2-5; weak D call: TRBD2 (5 bases). V was clipped by 11 bases and J by 9 bases, with 10 bases between them. This CDR3 has 9 residues. CDR1 and CDR2 (germline): SGHVS, FNYEAQ. The CDR3 sequence is CASPGAQYF. CDR3 coding DNA: TGTGCCTCCCCCGGGGCCCAGTACTTC.

This clonotype was picked up a small number of times. V and J are TRBV11-3 and TRBJ2-1; unclear D gene. The CDR3 sequence is 13 residues long. The V and J ends lost 8 bases and 8 bases respectively, with 16 bases between them. Germline V gives CDR1 SGHNT, CDR2 YENEEA. CDR3 protein: CASSRAVGDEQFF. The CDR3 DNA reads TGTGCCAGCTCGCGAGCCGTGGGCGATGAGCAGTTCTTC.

The chain employs TRBV25-1 and TRBJ2-3; 9 bases map to TRBD2. After removal of 1 base from V and 5 bases from J, the junction contained 10 bases not matched to a gene. The CDR3 is made up of 17 amino acids. Germline V CDR1 and CDR2: MGHDK, SYGVNS. The CDR3 bases are TGTGCCAGCAGTGAATTGGGGAGCGGGGGGCAGAGAGATACGCAGTATTTT. It specifies CASSELGSGGQRDTQYF.

Turning to this clonotype: The junction differs from germline at one of its ends, possibly a read error. This chain connects TRBV5-1 to TRBJ1-1, with a possible D match to TRBD1 (5 bases). This CDR3 is built from 13 residues. Per germline, CDR1 SGHRS and CDR2 YFSETQ. Here the CDR3 reads CASSPRGNAEAFF. The CDR3, as DNA: TGCGCCAGCAGCCCTCGGGGGAACGCTGAAGCTTTCTTT.

This chain uses TRBV5-4 with TRBJ1-1; possibly TRBD1 for D (6 bases). The CDR3 loop spans 15 amino acids. Trimming stripped 4 bases from V and 1 base from J, with 14 bases between. Germline V CDR1 and CDR2: SGHNT, YYREEE (reference sequence). The CDR3 sequence is CASSVTQGPNTEAFF. The CDR3 DNA sequence: TGTGCCAGCAGCGTGACACAGGGCCCGAACACTGAAGCTTTCTTT.

The chain carries TRBV30 and TRBJ2-5, with a possible D match to TRBD2 (7 bases). This CDR3 has 14 amino acids. Germline lookup yields CDR1 GTSNPN and CDR2 SVGIG (reference sequence). V gave up 7 bases and J gave up 4 bases, with 19 bases separating them. DNA of the CDR3: TGTGCCTCAACTGTTCGCGGGGGCGGAGAGACCCAGTACTTC. This translates into CASTVRGGGETQYF.

This clonotype was counted a few times. The chain employs TRBV5-1 and TRBJ2-1; TRBD2 agrees at 13 bases. Germline V CDR1 and CDR2: SGHRS, YFSETQ. This CDR3 is built from 16 residues. Trimming at V came to 4 bases and at J to 3 bases, leaving 4 bases not matched to a gene. CDR3 in amino acids: CASSPGTSGDYNEQFF. CDR3 in DNA: TGCGCCAGCAGCCCGGGGACTAGCGGGGACTACAATGAGCAGTTCTTC.

At least ten counts were recorded for this clonotype. The J gene is TRBJ2-2, the V gene TRBV7-9, with D hard to call. Germline V lookup: CDR1 SEHNR, CDR2 FQNEAQ (reference sequence). With 6 bases removed from V and 6 bases from J, the gap between germline ends came to 14 bases. The CDR3 contains 14 residues. CDR3 in DNA: TGTGCCAGCAGATCAATAAGGATGGCCGGGGAGCTGTTTTTT. Translated: CASRSIRMAGELFF.

This clonotype was seen at least ten times. The chain couples TRBV7-9 to TRBJ2-7; possible D gene TRBD2, 7 bases. The CDR3 consists of 12 residues. Germline CDR1 reads SEHNR; CDR2 reads FQNEAQ (reference sequence). The CDR3 DNA is TGTGCCAGCAGCTTAGCAGGGGGGGTTTGGAACGTC. Protein sequence: CASSLAGGVWNV.

This clonotype was observed a few times. CDR3 DNA: TGTGCCAGCACCCCCGGAGGGTGGAGGACAGGGAGCGTCCTGACTTTC. Amino acids: CASTPGGWRTGSVLTF. The chain recombines TRBV7-6 with TRBJ2-6; 8 bases match TRBD1. This CDR3 region has 16 residues. Germline values: CDR1 SGHVS, CDR2 FNYEAQ. The V gene end was trimmed by 7 bases and the J gene end by 12 bases; junction bases not matched to a gene: 17. The entire variable domain, with the rest obtained from reference TRBV7-6 and TRBJ2-6, is as follows: GAGVSQSPRYKVTKRGQDVALRCDPISGHVSLYWYRQALGQGPEFLTYFNYEAQQDKSGLPNDRFSAERPEGSISTLTIQRTEQRDSAMYRCASTPGGWRTGSVLTFGAGSRLTVL.

Notes on this clonotype: Since a much larger clone is just one base distant, this may be a read error. The V and J genes are TRBV10-3 and TRBJ1-5; tentatively, D is TRBD1 (5 bases). The CDR3 runs to 14 residues. Per the germline V gene, CDR1 is ENHRY and CDR2 is SYGVKD. The CDR3 region has the DNA TGTTCCATCAGTGAGTCGGGGGGGAACCGGCCCCAGCATTTT. Its translation is CSISESGGNRPQHF.